This TCR beta chain was obtained from a study of cytomegalovirus exposure and HLA in healthy donors. General study findings and limits: Clonal expansion, a later analysis showed, was greater in HLA-associated TCR beta chains than in equally common others.

With 1 base clipped from V and 1 base from J, the junction kept 2 bases outside the gene matches. The CDR3 covers 16 residues. Germline V CDR1 and CDR2: SGHNT, YENEEA. On this clone: Its antigen is unidentified.

Primers included in the PCR were 60 Vbeta and 13 Jbeta primers. Clones were sequenced by immunoSEQ multiplex PCR, and TCRdb holds only the in-frame ones, with some missing. The sample consists of some 130,000 clones, around 77% of them appearing once. The sequence came from a man younger than 40 in good health. Sequencing was performed on PBMCs. The chain couples TRBV11-3 to TRBJ2-1; 9 bases are shared with TRBD2. CDR3 region: CASSLGGRASYNEQFF. The CDR3 region has the DNA TGTGCCAGCAGCTTAGGCGGGAGGGCTTCCTACAATGAGCAGTTCTTC. Based on the CDR3 plus reference TRBV11-3 and TRBJ2-1, the full variable domain is EAGVVQSPRYKIIEKKQPVAFWCNPISGHNTLYWYLQNLGQGPELLIRYENEEAVDDSQLPKDRFSAERLKGVDSTLKIQPAELGDSAVYLCASSLGGRASYNEQFFGPGTRLTVL.